A single TCR beta chain is shown here with its context. Its target is unknown. Trimming shortened V by 7 bases and J by 6 bases, and 15 bases separated the two germline ends. Germline V gene sequence: CDR1 MNHNY, CDR2 SVGAGI (reference sequence). CDR3 length equals 13 residues. A multiplex PCR was run with 60 Vbeta primers and 13 Jbeta primers. The table came from immunoSEQ multiplex PCR; TCRdb's copy has only in-frame clones and leaves some out. This table lists tens of thousands of clones. These data come from a study of cytomegalovirus exposure and HLA in healthy donors. General study findings and limits: Most of the CMV-associated TCR beta chains (in a later analysis) appeared to be HLA-restricted.

V gene TRBV6-6 combines with J gene TRBJ1-1, with D perhaps matching TRBD1 (6 bases). The sequence came from a male donor in good health and CMV-seronegative. Source material: PBMCs. The CDR3 protein is CASTKDRPPEAFF. In nucleotides, the CDR3 is TGTGCCAGCACCAAAGACAGGCCCCCTGAAGCTTTCTTT.